The present TCR beta chain was sequenced within a study of spatial heterogeneity in lung cancer. Time point noted: sample taken at primary tumor resection. Without sorting, whole RNA was sequenced from tumor, nontumor lung or frozen PBMC. Carried by each TCR cDNA molecule was a unique molecular identifier. Each CDR3 protein is one row after TCRdb ran MiXCR on the 5' RACE reads. Of tens of thousands of distinct CDR3 sequences in the sample, approximately 5.2% are singletons; the top ten hold under 30%. This clonotype was counted ten times or more. The CDR3 has 14 residues. The V end was cut by 1 base, the J end by 0 bases, with 10 bases between. Germline assignment: CDR1 GTSNPN and CDR2 SVGIG (reference sequence).

The sample in question was PBMCs, obtained at surgery. This chain connects TRBV30 to TRBJ2-7, with a weak D call TRBD1 (6 bases). This TCR was sampled from a female donor with early-stage non-small cell lung cancer. The CDR3 protein is CAWSGYRASYEQYF. CDR3 sequence (DNA): TGTGCCTGGAGTGGATACAGGGCCTCCTACGAGCAGTACTTC.